Following are 5 T cell receptor beta chains from one sample sequenced in a study of blood T cells in healthy people across ages. Combining a sample-barcoded 5' primer with a J-beta primer mix, a second PCR ran for roughly 7 to 11 cycles. TCRdb passed the 5' RACE reads through MiXCR, listing each CDR3 protein once. The table lists fewer than 2,000,000 distinct CDR3 sequences, around 36% of them singletons. The sequenced sample was blood. These receptor sequences come from a woman aged 25 to 39 in good health.

The chain links TRBV9 to TRBJ1-6, with D uncertain. The CDR3 covers 16 residues. Germline CDR1 is SGDLS and CDR2 is YYNGEE. V lost 0 bases and J lost 2, with 9 bases in between. CDR3 bases: TGTGCCAGCAGCGTAGGTAGTGCCGCCTATAATTCACCCCTCCACTTT. This encodes CASSVGSAAYNSPLHF. Full variable domain (missing parts from reference TRBV9 and TRBJ1-6): DSGVTQTPKHLITATGQRVTLRCSPRSGDLSVYWYQQSLDQGLQFLIQYYNGEERAKGNILERFSAQQFPDLHSELNLSSLELGDSALYFCASSVGSAAYNSPLHFGNGTRLTVT.

The chain carries TRBV11-2 and TRBJ2-3, with TRBD2 matching over 8 bases. The J segment lost 0 bases and the V segment lost 5 bases, leaving 4 bases of the junction unmatched. Per the germline V gene, CDR1 is SGHAT and CDR2 is FQNNGV. This CDR3 has 15 amino acids. The CDR3 DNA reads TGTGCCAGCAGCCGGGAGGGCACTAGCACAGATACGCAGTATTTT. Residues: CASSREGTSTDTQYF.

This clonotype has a handful of counts. CDR3 in DNA: TGTGCCAGCACTGTAACCAGGGGTTCACCCCTCCACTTT. This gives the protein CASTVTRGSPLHF. The chain employs TRBV6-1 and TRBJ1-6; TRBD1 is a possible D gene (6 bases). The CDR3 contains 13 residues. Germline V gene data show CDR1 as MNHNS and CDR2 as SASEGT. The V gene lost 7 bases and the J gene lost 9 bases, with 13 bases spanning the gap.

A few counts support this clonotype. This rearrangement joins TRBV15 to TRBJ2-1; tentative D call: TRBD1 (6 bases). CDR1 is LNHNV and CDR2 is YYDKDF in the germline V gene (reference sequence). V lost 0 bases to trimming and J lost 7 bases, with 10 bases between them. The CDR3 runs 14 residues. This chain's CDR3 is CATSREDRQNEQFF. The DNA of the CDR3 is TGTGCCACCAGCAGAGAGGACAGACAAAATGAGCAGTTCTTC. The full variable domain, with the rest looked up from reference TRBV15 and TRBJ2-1, is DAMVIQNPRYQVTQFGKPVTLSCSQTLNHNVMYWYQQKSSQAPKLLFHYYDKDFNNEADTPDNFQSRRPNTSFCFLDIRSPGLGDTAMYLCATSREDRQNEQFFGPGTRLTVL.

In its sample, this clonotype was seen once. The J gene is TRBJ2-7, the V gene TRBV18; D uncertain. TRBJ2-5 matches the DNA end more closely, so the J call is doubtful. The germline CDR1 and CDR2 sequences are KGHSH and LQKENI. The CDR3 loop spans 14 amino acids. Written as DNA, the CDR3 is TGTGCCAGCTCACCAAACACGGTTCGGGAGACCCAGTACTTC. This translates into CASSPNTVRETQYF.